The 23 T cell receptor beta chains below were found in one sample sequenced in a study of shared clonotypes between healthy human individuals. Assay used: immunoSEQ multiplex PCR; TCRdb lists only in-frame clones, some missing. The sample consists of some 1,400,000 clones, approximately 97% of them appearing once. Material: naive CD4+ T cells sorted from blood. As to subset: CD45RA+ positively selected. All receptors derive from a man under 40 in good health.

The CDR3 nucleotides are TGTGCCAGCTCAGATCCCCGGACGGCTAGCACAGATACGCAGTATTTT. Protein: CASSDPRTASTDTQYF. V gene TRBV18 combines with J gene TRBJ2-3, with D uncertain. V was cut by 5 bases and J by 0 bases, with 15 bases left in between. This CDR3 has 16 residues. The germline CDR1 and CDR2 sequences are KGHSH and LQKENI.

The J gene is TRBJ2-7, the V gene TRBV4-1, with TRBD2 identical over 7 bases. The germline V gene encodes CDR1 MGHRA and CDR2 YSYEKL. The J segment lost 2 bases and the V segment lost 4 bases, leaving 2 bases of the junction unmatched. This CDR3 is 13 amino acids long. This CDR3 is CASSPGLAYEQYF. The CDR3 coding sequence is TGCGCCAGCAGCCCCGGACTAGCCTACGAGCAGTACTTC.

The chain has TRBV6-6 and TRBJ2-3, with 8 bases that match TRBD2. The germline V gene encodes CDR1 MNHNY and CDR2 SVGAGI (reference sequence). The CDR3 covers 16 residues. The V gene end was trimmed by 2 bases and the J gene end by 2 bases; junction bases not matched to a gene: 6. CDR3 sequence: CASSYRGLADTDTQYF. In DNA, the CDR3 is TGTGCCAGCAGTTACCGAGGACTAGCCGACACAGATACGCAGTATTTT.

CDR3 sequence: CASSQGRASGRYEQYF. Here the CDR3 DNA reads TGCGCCAGCAGCCAAGGCCGGGCCAGCGGGAGGTACGAGCAGTACTTC. This chain links TRBV4-1 with TRBJ2-7; 9 bases map to TRBD2. From germline, CDR1 is MGHRA and CDR2 YSYEKL. The trim removed 1 base at V and 4 bases at J, leaving 8 bases unmatched. The CDR3 is made up of 16 amino acids.

The chain couples TRBV9 to TRBJ2-3; 11 nucleotides agree with TRBD2. V was clipped by 0 bases and J by 0 bases; unmatched bases: 9. CDR1 is SGDLS, CDR2 YYNGEE, per germline. The CDR3 consists of 19 residues. The CDR3 sequence: CASSVGTSGWRFSTDTQYF. The CDR3 bases are TGTGCCAGCAGCGTAGGGACTAGCGGGTGGAGATTTAGCACAGATACGCAGTATTTT.

The chain joins TRBV2 to TRBJ2-3; no clear D. Germline lookup yields CDR1 SNHLY and CDR2 FYNNEI. The CDR3 runs to 14 residues. Trimming took 6 bases from V and 4 from J, leaving 14 bases between them. Here the CDR3 reads CASRVGQVSDTQYF. The CDR3, as DNA: TGTGCCAGCAGGGTAGGCCAGGTTTCAGATACGCAGTATTTT.

The CDR3 DNA reads TGTGCCAGCAGTAAGACATACTACAATGAGCAGTTCTTC. Encoded protein: CASSKTYYNEQFF. V is TRBV2 and J is TRBJ2-1; D gene unclear. The germline V and J ends were trimmed by 5 bases and 3 bases, with 8 bases remaining between them. Germline assignment: CDR1 SNHLY and CDR2 FYNNEI. This CDR3 comprises 13 residues.

This sequence joins TRBV10-3 and TRBJ2-7, with 11 bases lining up with TRBD2. Losses at the gene ends were 6 bases for V and 1 base for J; bases not matched to a gene: 8. Germline CDR1 and CDR2: ENHRY and SYGVKD. There are 16 residues in the CDR3. The CDR3 DNA is TGTGCCATCAGGTCCGGGCTAGCGGGAGGATCCTACGAGCAGTACTTC. Its protein product is CAIRSGLAGGSYEQYF.

V usage is TRBV9 and J usage is TRBJ2-2, with D possibly called TRBD1 or TRBD2 (5 bases each). The length of the CDR3 is 18 residues. The germline V gene has CDR1 SGDLS and CDR2 YYNGEE. With 5 bases removed from V and 0 bases from J, the gap between germline ends came to 20 bases. The CDR3 region has the DNA TGTGCCAGCAGTCCACTTTCGGGGCAGGGCGCGAACACCGGGGAGCTGTTTTTT. It is translated as CASSPLSGQGANTGELFF.

The V gene is TRBV4-1, the J gene TRBJ2-3, with 7 positions matching TRBD2. This CDR3 comprises 16 residues. V was clipped by 0 bases and J by 3 bases; unmatched bases: 6. Per germline, CDR1 MGHRA and CDR2 YSYEKL. The CDR3 DNA is TGCGCCAGCAGCCAAGAAAGAGGGAGGGCAACAGATACGCAGTATTTT. It specifies CASSQERGRATDTQYF.

This chain connects TRBV25-1 to TRBJ2-7, with 8 bases that match TRBD1. Germline V gene data show CDR1 as MGHDK and CDR2 as SYGVNS. CDR3 length: 13 residues. The V gene end was trimmed by 6 bases and the J gene end by 3 bases; junction bases not matched to a gene: 4. The CDR3 is CASSLGQGYEQYF. The CDR3 nucleotides read TGTGCCAGCAGCCTAGGACAGGGCTACGAGCAGTACTTC.

This clone has a single count. The V call is TRBV28, the J call TRBJ2-3, with D perhaps being TRBD1 or TRBD2 (6 bases each). V shed 4 bases and J shed 4 bases, with 12 bases lying between them. This CDR3 spans 14 amino acids. The germline V gene encodes CDR1 MDHEN and CDR2 SYDVKM. CDR3 residues: CASSWGAGPDTQYF. The CDR3 nucleotides are TGTGCCAGCAGTTGGGGGGCCGGGCCAGATACGCAGTATTTT. Full variable domain (missing parts from reference TRBV28 and TRBJ2-3): DVKVTQSSRYLVKRTGEKVFLECVQDMDHENMFWYRQDPGLGLRLIYFSYDVKMKEKGDIPEGYSVSREKKERFSLILESASTNQTSMYLCASSWGAGPDTQYFGPGTRLTVL.

This chain uses TRBV6-6 with TRBJ2-7; no clear D. Germline V CDR1 and CDR2: MNHNY, SVGAGI (reference sequence). The CDR3 runs 14 residues. Between the trimmed V and J ends, which lost 6 bases and 8 bases, there was a span of 20 bases. The DNA for the CDR3 is TGTGCCAGCAGAAATGACCGTTCGGGCCACCAGCAGTACTTC. Protein sequence: CASRNDRSGHQQYF.

The chain joins TRBV29-1 to TRBJ1-4; maybe TRBD1 (5 bases). The ends were cut back, 5 bases at V and 7 bases at J, with 26 bases in the middle. The CDR3 spans 17 residues. Germline V gene lookup returns CDR1 SQVTM and CDR2 ANQGSEA. The CDR3 here is CSVSHSRGGDGGEKLFF. The CDR3, as DNA: TGCAGCGTTTCGCATTCGAGGGGCGGCGATGGAGGTGAAAAACTGTTTTTT.

The CDR3 spells CASKILDRFYEQYF. The CDR3 DNA is TGTGCCAGCAAGATTTTGGACAGGTTCTACGAGCAGTACTTC. This chain connects TRBV6-1 to TRBJ2-7; 7 bases fit TRBD1. The length of the CDR3 is 14 residues. Germline V gene lookup returns CDR1 MNHNS and CDR2 SASEGT. With 7 bases clipped from V and 3 bases from J, the junction kept 9 bases outside the gene matches.

This sequence joins TRBV7-9 and TRBJ1-2; 8 bases are shared with TRBD1. The CDR3 extends over 14 amino acids. The J segment lost 6 bases and the V segment lost 5 bases, leaving 8 bases of the junction unmatched. Germline CDR1 and CDR2: SEHNR and FQNEAQ (reference sequence). CDR3 DNA sequence: TGTGCCAGCAGCCACCGCCAGGGGGCTCATGGCTACACCTTC. Its protein product is CASSHRQGAHGYTF.

In its sample, this clone was seen once. V is TRBV30 and J is TRBJ1-1, with no clear D. V lost 0 bases and J lost 11, with 13 bases in between. Germline V gene sequence: CDR1 GTSNPN, CDR2 SVGIG (reference sequence). The CDR3 is 12 amino acids. The CDR3 region has the DNA TGTGCCTGGAGTGTACCCTTTGGTGAGGCTTTCTTT. Translation: CAWSVPFGEAFF. Using reference TRBV30 and TRBJ1-1 for the parts outside the CDR3, the full variable domain is SQTIHQWPATLVQPVGSPLSLECTVEGTSNPNLYWYRQAAGRGLQLLFYSVGIGQISSEVPQNLSASRPQDRQFILSSKKLLLSDSGFYLCAWSVPFGEAFFGQGTRLTVV.

This sequence joins TRBV27 and TRBJ2-2; D uncertain. CDR1 is MNHEY and CDR2 is SMNVEV in the germline V gene (reference sequence). The CDR3 is 13 amino acids. With 5 bases removed from V and 10 bases from J, the gap between germline ends came to 14 bases. CDR3 region: CASSPRVVTELFF. CDR3 DNA sequence: TGTGCCAGCAGTCCACGGGTGGTGACGGAGCTGTTTTTT.

The chain uses TRBV6-5 and TRBJ1-2, with no clear D. The CDR3 sequence is 13 residues long. Trimming left V 10 bases short and J 2 bases short, with 14 bases between. The V gene's germline CDR1 is MNHEY and CDR2 SVGAGI. The CDR3 region is CATQRGRNYGYTF. Written as DNA, the CDR3 is TGTGCCACCCAACGAGGGAGGAACTATGGCTACACCTTC.

This rearrangement joins TRBV5-4 to TRBJ1-5; unclear D gene. CDR1 is SGHNT and CDR2 is YYREEE in the germline V gene (reference sequence). The CDR3 consists of 15 residues. The V gene lost 4 bases and the J gene lost 2 bases, with 13 bases spanning the gap. CDR3 loop: CASSPRPDGNQPQHF. CDR3 nucleotides: TGTGCCAGCAGCCCCCGACCCGACGGCAATCAGCCCCAGCATTTT.

The gene calls are TRBV27 and TRBJ2-7; no clear D. Per germline, CDR1 MNHEY and CDR2 SMNVEV (reference sequence). Trimming cost V 5 bases and J 0 bases, with 8 bases left between them. This CDR3 has 13 amino acids. The DNA of the CDR3 is TGTGCCAGCAGTCGACTCAGCTCCTACGAGCAGTACTTC. As protein: CASSRLSSYEQYF.

The CDR3, as DNA: TGCGCCAGCAGTCCCCAGCTTACCTACGAGCAGTACTTC. This translates into CASSPQLTYEQYF. The V and J genes are TRBV23-1 and TRBJ2-7; no clear D gene. Being an ORF, TRBV23-1 has a function that is uncertain. This CDR3 comprises 13 residues. V lost 4 bases and J lost 2, with 9 bases in between.

The genes are TRBV2 and TRBJ2-2; no firm D call. There are 13 residues in the CDR3. Trimming shortened V by 6 bases and J by 4 bases, and 9 bases separated the two germline ends. CDR1 and CDR2 from the germline V gene are SNHLY and FYNNEI. CDR3 nucleotides: TGTGCCAGCAGCGACCGCCTCACCGGGGAGCTGTTTTTT. Its protein product is CASSDRLTGELFF.